The rows below give T cell receptor beta chains drawn from one sample of a study of prognosis after radiotherapy for stage I lung cancer. TCRdb re-derived calls from the multiplex PCR reads in MiXCR, one entry per CDR3 protein. The sample lists some 13,000 distinct CDR3 sequences, 45% to 50% occurring once. The sequences come from PBMCs, collected before or after stereotactic body radiation therapy (not recorded which). The receptors were gathered from a donor aged 50 or older with non-small cell lung cancer. CDR3s include the opening cysteine and the closing phenylalanine or tryptophan. D genes are given only for firm matches. Size is stated for part of the rows, as once, few or many counts, or as a class when the clone is expanded.

V gene: TRBV7-9
D gene: TRBD2
clone size: -
J gene: TRBJ2-1
CDR3 protein: CASSLTGVRTSGRVVEQFF
CDR3 DNA: TGTGCCAGCAGCCTGACGGGGGTTAGGACTAGCGGGAGGGTTGTTGAGCAGTTCTTC

V gene: TRBV5-1
D gene: -
clone size: medium-sized
J gene: TRBJ2-3
CDR3 protein: CASSAITGADTQYF
CDR3 DNA: TGCGCCAGCAGCGCCATAACAGGCGCAGATACGCAGTATTTT

V gene: TRBV7-3
D gene: -
clone size: medium-sized
J gene: TRBJ2-1
CDR3 protein: CASSRGTVGSEQFF
CDR3 DNA: TGTGCCAGCAGCCGAGGGACGGTGGGGAGTGAGCAGTTCTTC

V gene: TRBV7-6
D gene: TRBD1
clone size: many
J gene: TRBJ1-3
CDR3 protein: CASSSLTTGSGNTIYF
CDR3 DNA: TGTGCCAGCAGCTCCCTCACGACAGGGTCTGGAAACACCATATATTTT

V gene: TRBV30
D gene: -
clone size: medium-sized
J gene: TRBJ1-2
CDR3 protein: CAWRPQNYGYTF
CDR3 DNA: TGTGCCTGGAGGCCACAAAACTATGGCTACACCTTC

V gene: TRBV14
D gene: TRBD2
clone size: many
J gene: TRBJ2-7
CDR3 protein: CASSLVSGSYEQYF
CDR3 DNA: TGTGCCAGCAGCCTGGTTAGCGGGAGCTACGAGCAGTACTTC

V gene: TRBV7-9
D gene: TRBD1
clone size: few
J gene: TRBJ1-1
CDR3 protein: CASSSPDRVDTEAFF
CDR3 DNA: TGTGCCAGCAGTTCACCGGACAGGGTTGACACTGAAGCTTTCTTT

V gene: TRBV20-1
D gene: -
clone size: many
J gene: TRBJ2-7
CDR3 protein: CSARGVAEQYF
CDR3 DNA: TGCAGTGCTAGGGGGGTCGCCGAGCAGTACTTC

V gene: TRBV6-4
D gene: -
clone size: -
J gene: TRBJ2-1
CDR3 protein: CASKPRDFSYNEQFF
CDR3 DNA: TGTGCCAGCAAACCCCGGGACTTCTCCTACAATGAGCAGTTCTTC

V gene: TRBV19
D gene: -
clone size: -
J gene: TRBJ1-1
CDR3 protein: CASSIDRWKGPNTEAFF
CDR3 DNA: TGTGCCAGTAGTATAGACCGGTGGAAGGGGCCGAACACTGAAGCTTTTTTT

V gene: TRBV13
D gene: TRBD1
clone size: medium-sized
J gene: TRBJ2-3
CDR3 protein: CASSFGQGSTDTQYF
CDR3 DNA: TGTGCCAGCAGCTTCGGACAGGGAAGTACAGATACGCAGTATTTT

V gene: TRBV30
D gene: -
clone size: few
J gene: TRBJ1-2
CDR3 protein: CAWSPQGKGVYGYTF
CDR3 DNA: TGTGCCTGGAGTCCCCAGGGGAAAGGCGTCTATGGCTACACCTTC

V gene: TRBV5-4
D gene: -
clone size: -
J gene: TRBJ2-5
CDR3 protein: CASSKTRGGAAETQYF
CDR3 DNA: TGTGCCAGCAGCAAAACTAGAGGCGGAGCGGCAGAGACCCAGTACTTC

V gene: TRBV4-3
D gene: -
clone size: -
J gene: TRBJ2-6
CDR3 protein: CASSQGGASGANVLTF
CDR3 DNA: TGCGCCAGCAGCCAAGGAGGCGCCTCTGGGGCCAACGTCCTGACTTTC

V gene: TRBV6-1
D gene: -
clone size: -
J gene: TRBJ2-3
CDR3 protein: CASSALVGNTDTQYF
CDR3 DNA: TGTGCCAGCAGCGCCCTTGTTGGGAACACAGATACGCAGTATTTT

V gene: TRBV5-4
D gene: TRBD2
clone size: many
J gene: TRBJ2-1
CDR3 protein: CASSPGTSDEQFF
CDR3 DNA: TGTGCCAGCAGCCCAGGGACTAGCGATGAGCAGTTCTTC

V gene: TRBV4-3
D gene: -
clone size: many
J gene: TRBJ1-1
CDR3 protein: CASSQEVRRQAGAFF
CDR3 DNA: TGCGCCAGCAGCCAAGAAGTGAGGAGGCAAGCTGGGGCTTTCTTT

V gene: TRBV3-1
D gene: -
clone size: -
J gene: TRBJ1-5
CDR3 protein: CASSQEAQPQHF
CDR3 DNA: TGTGCCAGCAGCCAAGAGGCTCAGCCCCAGCATTTT

V gene: TRBV14
D gene: TRBD1
clone size: many
J gene: TRBJ1-5
CDR3 protein: CASSETGTGKPQHF
CDR3 DNA: TGTGCCAGCAGCGAAACCGGGACAGGGAAGCCCCAGCATTTT

V gene: TRBV14
D gene: -
clone size: -
J gene: TRBJ2-7
CDR3 protein: CASIPRITGGFRGQYF
CDR3 DNA: TGTGCCAGCATCCCGCGGATAACTGGAGGGTTTCGAGGGCAGTACTTC

V gene: TRBV5-1
D gene: TRBD2
clone size: -
J gene: TRBJ2-3
CDR3 protein: CASSPDFGRGGDTQYF
CDR3 DNA: TGCGCCAGCAGCCCCGATTTCGGGAGGGGTGGAGATACGCAGTATTTT

V gene: TRBV25-1
D gene: TRBD2
clone size: medium-sized
J gene: TRBJ2-3
CDR3 protein: CASSEYSTSGSTDTQYF
CDR3 DNA: TGTGCCAGCAGTGAATATTCGACTAGCGGGAGCACAGATACGCAGTATTTT

V gene: TRBV5-1
D gene: -
clone size: medium-sized
J gene: TRBJ2-7
CDR3 protein: CASSLAGGHEEAF
CDR3 DNA: TGCGCCAGCAGCTTGGCCGGGGGACACGAAGAGGCCTTC

V gene: TRBV19
D gene: TRBD1
clone size: -
J gene: TRBJ2-5
CDR3 protein: CVSSPPGTGFVETQYF
CDR3 DNA: TGTGTCAGTAGTCCACCAGGGACAGGGTTCGTAGAGACCCAGTACTTC

V gene: TRBV6-2/TRBV6-3
D gene: -
clone size: -
J gene: TRBJ2-1
CDR3 protein: CASSHHLSRNEQLF
CDR3 DNA: TGTGCCAGCAGTCATCACCTGTCCCGTAATGAGCAGTTATTC

V gene: TRBV4-1
D gene: -
clone size: -
J gene: TRBJ1-1
CDR3 protein: CASSQGEIRSTNTGAFF
CDR3 DNA: TGCGCCAGCAGCCAAGGGGAGATCCGGTCGACTAACACTGGAGCTTTCTTT

V gene: TRBV28
D gene: -
clone size: many
J gene: TRBJ1-2
CDR3 protein: CASRWVGADYGYTF
CDR3 DNA: TGTGCCAGCCGTTGGGTGGGGGCAGACTATGGCTACACCTTC

V gene: TRBV5-4
D gene: TRBD1
clone size: many
J gene: TRBJ1-1
CDR3 protein: CASSLGQASNTEAFF
CDR3 DNA: TGTGCCAGCAGCCTCGGACAGGCCTCGAACACTGAAGCTTTCTTT

V gene: TRBV20-1
D gene: -
clone size: many
J gene: TRBJ1-1
CDR3 protein: CSARDQGTDTEAFF
CDR3 DNA: TGCAGTGCTAGAGATCAGGGTACGGACACTGAAGCTTTCTTT

V gene: TRBV7-3
D gene: -
clone size: many
J gene: TRBJ2-3
CDR3 protein: CASSFSASTDTQYF
CDR3 DNA: TGTGCCAGCAGCTTTTCAGCTAGCACAGATACGCAGTATTTT

V gene: TRBV6-1
D gene: -
clone size: -
J gene: TRBJ2-1
CDR3 protein: CARGGQNNEQFF
CDR3 DNA: TGTGCCAGAGGGGGACAAAACAATGAGCAGTTCTTC

V gene: TRBV5-1
D gene: -
clone size: -
J gene: TRBJ2-7
CDR3 protein: CASSSTSGGDEQYF
CDR3 DNA: TGCGCCAGCAGCTCTACTAGTGGTGGCGACGAGCAGTACTTC

V gene: TRBV6-1
D gene: -
clone size: -
J gene: TRBJ2-7
CDR3 protein: CASRVLSAEPYEQYF
CDR3 DNA: TGTGCCAGCAGAGTTTTGTCGGCAGAGCCCTACGAGCAGTACTTC

V gene: TRBV10-3
D gene: -
clone size: -
J gene: TRBJ1-2
CDR3 protein: CAISERQGIYGYTF
CDR3 DNA: TGTGCCATCAGTGAGAGGCAGGGTATCTATGGCTACACCTTC

V gene: TRBV12-3/TRBV12-4
D gene: -
clone size: -
J gene: TRBJ1-2
CDR3 protein: CAINSGLFYGYTF
CDR3 DNA: TGTGCCATTAATTCGGGGCTTTTCTATGGCTACACCTTC

V gene: TRBV28
D gene: -
clone size: -
J gene: TRBJ2-3
CDR3 protein: CASSSPDGLTDTQYF
CDR3 DNA: TGTGCCAGCAGTTCCCCGGACGGGCTCACAGATACGCAGTATTTT

V gene: TRBV4-1
D gene: -
clone size: many
J gene: TRBJ1-1
CDR3 protein: CASSQGQYLNTEAFF
CDR3 DNA: TGCGCCAGCAGCCAAGGACAGTACCTGAACACTGAAGCTTTCTTT

V gene: TRBV30
D gene: -
clone size: medium-sized
J gene: TRBJ2-2
CDR3 protein: CAWRGHTNTGELFF
CDR3 DNA: TGTGCCTGGAGGGGACACACGAACACCGGGGAGCTGTTTTTT

V gene: TRBV4-1
D gene: TRBD1
clone size: -
J gene: TRBJ1-5
CDR3 protein: CASSQGQGNQPQHF
CDR3 DNA: TGCGCCAGCAGCCAAGGACAGGGGAATCAGCCCCAGCATTTT

V gene: TRBV6-1
D gene: -
clone size: many
J gene: TRBJ1-3
CDR3 protein: CASSTGTTSGNTIYF
CDR3 DNA: TGTGCCAGCAGTACCGGGACTACCTCTGGAAACACCATATATTTT

V gene: TRBV20-1
D gene: TRBD1
clone size: -
J gene: TRBJ1-2
CDR3 protein: CSARRTGGDYGYTF
CDR3 DNA: TGCAGTGCTAGAAGGACAGGGGGCGACTATGGCTACACCTTC

V gene: TRBV11-3
D gene: -
clone size: -
J gene: TRBJ2-1
CDR3 protein: CASSSTPGGEQFF
CDR3 DNA: TGTGCCAGCAGCTCGACCCCCGGAGGAGAGCAGTTCTTC